This T cell receptor beta chain derives from a study of shared clonotypes between healthy human individuals. About the research overall: CD8 memory received one plate per donor, CD8 naive two, CD4 memory three and CD4 naive three.

V lost 4 bases, J lost 10 bases, and 9 bases stayed unmatched. The V gene's germline CDR1 is SGHRS and CDR2 YFSETQ. The CDR3 is 14 residues long. Genomic DNA belonging to each subset was distributed in equal measure over several immunoSEQ plates. Sequencing used immunoSEQ multiplex PCR; TCRdb keeps in-frame clones, though not all of them. Of 1.6 million or so clones listed, 98% to 99% were seen once; the top ten hold 0.36%. The sample taken for sequencing was naive CD4+ T cells sorted from blood. Subset specified: CD45RA+ positively selected. This sequence was found in a man under 40 in good health. The V call is TRBV5-1, the J call TRBJ2-3; 10 bases agree with TRBD1. The CDR3 reads CASSGEAGQGAQYF. The CDR3 DNA is TGCGCCAGCAGCGGGGAGGCCGGACAGGGGGCGCAGTATTTT.